The source of this TCR beta chain is a study of cytomegalovirus exposure and HLA in healthy donors. 60 Vbeta and 13 Jbeta primers were used in PCR. Profiling relied on immunoSEQ multiplex PCR, and the TCRdb table lists in-frame clones only, not all of them. The table shows 190,000 or so clones, with around three quarters occurring only once. Study outcomes and limitations: V- and J-gene trimming in TCR beta was tied to a missense DCLRE1C variant by an analysis performed later. Analysis was performed later, and it showed HLA-associated TCR beta chains to be more clonally expanded than equally common others. Being productive about 87% or about 30% of the time was typical of most TCR beta V segments in an earlier analysis.

Nominal health characterized the donors when sampled, though unrecorded immune exposures were likely. This clone was counted once. Its antigen is currently unknown. This TCR derives from a boy younger than 18 in good health and CMV-seronegative. The sample was PBMCs.

The CDR3, as DNA: TGTGCCAGCAGTTCTCCAGGGCCGACTGGAGGCTACACCTTC. Translated: CASSSPGPTGGYTF. The chain links TRBV27 to TRBJ1-2; a possible D gene is TRBD1 (5 bases). V lost 4 bases and J lost 8, with 17 bases in between. The CDR3 runs to 14 residues. Germline V lookup: CDR1 MNHEY, CDR2 SMNVEV (reference sequence).